The 9 T cell receptor beta chains presented below share a single source sample, sequenced in a study of PD-1 blockade in classical Hodgkin lymphoma. Using immunoSEQ multiplex PCR, the repertoire was profiled, and TCRdb retains in-frame clones only, with some absent. The sample lists about 27,000 clones, roughly 80% seen once, with less than 2.5% in the top ten. Exposure to brentuximab vedotin varied, and each patient had relapsed following autologous stem cell transplantation. Starting with thawed PBMCs, CD4+ T cells were purified by magnetic negative selection. Source: CD4+ T cells from blood, taken at baseline. These receptors originate from a human donor with classical Hodgkin lymphoma.

The rearrangement uses TRBV29-1 and TRBJ2-2, with a weak D call TRBD2 (5 bases). Germline V CDR1 and CDR2: SQVTM, ANQGSEA. The CDR3 has 14 amino acids. The V gene lost 4 bases and the J gene lost 0 bases, with 9 bases spanning the gap. In DNA, the CDR3 is TGCAGCGTTGCCGGGGTCTCGAACACCGGGGAGCTGTTTTTT. Its translation: CSVAGVSNTGELFF.

The table lists this clone with a count of one. The chain has TRBV9 and TRBJ2-2; 7 bases fit TRBD1. The CDR3 consists of 15 residues. The V gene end was trimmed by 2 bases and the J gene end by 5 bases; junction bases not matched to a gene: 6. The germline V gene has CDR1 SGDLS and CDR2 YYNGEE. As DNA, the CDR3 is TGTGCCAGCAGCGTGTTACAGGGGCAGACCGGGGAGCTGTTTTTT. It translates to CASSVLQGQTGELFF.

The rearrangement links TRBV7-9 to TRBJ1-1; D is undetermined. Trimming shortened V by 1 base and J by 1 base, and 10 bases separated the two germline ends. This CDR3 contains 15 residues. Germline V gene data show CDR1 as SEHNR and CDR2 as FQNEAQ (reference sequence). The DNA of the CDR3 is TGTGCCAGCAGCTTAGTCCCTACGGCGAACACTGAAGCTTTCTTT. Translating it yields CASSLVPTANTEAFF.

The V gene is TRBV18, the J gene TRBJ1-2; possible D gene TRBD1, 6 bases. The germline gives CDR1 KGHSH, CDR2 LQKENI. The CDR3 consists of 13 residues. V was cut by 2 bases and J by 7 bases, with 11 bases left in between. The chain's CDR3 is CASSPLAGVGYTF. CDR3 nucleotides: TGTGCCAGCTCACCATTGGCAGGGGTTGGCTACACCTTC. Based on the CDR3 plus reference TRBV18 and TRBJ1-2, the full variable domain is NAGVMQNPRHLVRRRGQEARLRCSPMKGHSHVYWYRQLPEEGLKFMVYLQKENIIDESGMPKERFSAEFPKEGPSILRIQQVVRGDSAAYFCASSPLAGVGYTFGSGTRLTVV.

Regarding this clone: The same CDR3 also results from other DNA sequences found in this sample. The gene calls are TRBV6-5 and TRBJ1-1, with a possible D match to TRBD1 (5 bases). The V gene lost 6 bases and the J gene lost 1 base, with 6 bases spanning the gap. This CDR3 is built from 12 residues. In germline, CDR1 is MNHEY, CDR2 SVGAGI. The CDR3 bases are TGTGCCAGCAGCAGGGAGAACACTGAAGCTTTCTTT. Its translation: CASSRENTEAFF.

CDR3 loop: CASSWGTGSPNEKLFF. The CDR3 region has the DNA TGTGCCAGCAGCTGGGGCACCGGATCCCCCAATGAAAAACTGTTTTTT. This chain links TRBV7-9 with TRBJ1-4; a weak D match, TRBD1 (5 bases). Germline values: CDR1 SEHNR, CDR2 FQNEAQ (reference sequence). V was trimmed by 4 bases and J by 5 bases, leaving 17 bases between them. This CDR3 contains 16 residues.

This chain connects TRBV27 to TRBJ1-1; TRBD1 aligns across 7 bases. Losses at the gene ends were 4 bases for V and 0 bases for J; bases not matched to a gene: 2. Germline V gives CDR1 MNHEY, CDR2 SMNVEV (reference sequence). The CDR3 runs to 14 residues. This chain's CDR3 is CASSSDRVNTEAFF. CDR3 nucleotide sequence: TGTGCCAGCAGTTCCGACAGGGTGAACACTGAAGCTTTCTTT.

This sequence joins TRBV11-2 and TRBJ2-7; 8 nucleotides align to TRBD2. With V trimmed by 3 bases and J by 0 bases, 4 bases remained unmatched. CDR1 SGHAT and CDR2 FQNNGV come from the germline V gene. The CDR3 is 15 residues long. The CDR3 region is CASSLAGGSSYEQYF. The CDR3 nucleotides are TGTGCCAGCAGCTTGGCGGGGGGTTCCTCCTACGAGCAGTACTTC.

The chain is built from TRBV7-2 and TRBJ2-3; 15 nucleotides match TRBD2. Germline trimming cut 5 bases from V and 8 bases from J; bases unmatched to any gene: 11. Germline-derived CDR1 and CDR2 are SGHTA and FQGNSA. The CDR3 spans 17 residues. The CDR3 bases are TGTGCCAGCAGCCCTCCCGGGACTAGCGGGGGGAGTGGTACGCAGTATTTT. Protein sequence: CASSPPGTSGGSGTQYF.